This T cell receptor beta chain was identified during a study of blood T cell repertoires in COVID-19. TCRdb's table, derived via immunoSEQ multiplex PCR, lists solely in-frame clones and lacks some. Of tens of thousands of clones in the sample, 84% were seen once. Germline lookup yields CDR1 WSHSY and CDR2 SAAADI. The CDR3 length is 17 residues. The germline V and J ends were trimmed by 2 bases and 3 bases, with 14 bases remaining between them. In this sample, this clone turned up a few times. This rearrangement joins TRBV10-2 to TRBJ1-6, with a possible D match to TRBD1 (6 bases). Sequenced material: peripheral blood. This receptor was identified in a man aged 45-65 years with COVID-19, enrolled during active disease. CDR3 DNA sequence: TGCGCCAGCAGTGAGGGACAGACATCGTACTATAATTCACCCCTCCACTTT. It specifies CASSEGQTSYYNSPLHF.